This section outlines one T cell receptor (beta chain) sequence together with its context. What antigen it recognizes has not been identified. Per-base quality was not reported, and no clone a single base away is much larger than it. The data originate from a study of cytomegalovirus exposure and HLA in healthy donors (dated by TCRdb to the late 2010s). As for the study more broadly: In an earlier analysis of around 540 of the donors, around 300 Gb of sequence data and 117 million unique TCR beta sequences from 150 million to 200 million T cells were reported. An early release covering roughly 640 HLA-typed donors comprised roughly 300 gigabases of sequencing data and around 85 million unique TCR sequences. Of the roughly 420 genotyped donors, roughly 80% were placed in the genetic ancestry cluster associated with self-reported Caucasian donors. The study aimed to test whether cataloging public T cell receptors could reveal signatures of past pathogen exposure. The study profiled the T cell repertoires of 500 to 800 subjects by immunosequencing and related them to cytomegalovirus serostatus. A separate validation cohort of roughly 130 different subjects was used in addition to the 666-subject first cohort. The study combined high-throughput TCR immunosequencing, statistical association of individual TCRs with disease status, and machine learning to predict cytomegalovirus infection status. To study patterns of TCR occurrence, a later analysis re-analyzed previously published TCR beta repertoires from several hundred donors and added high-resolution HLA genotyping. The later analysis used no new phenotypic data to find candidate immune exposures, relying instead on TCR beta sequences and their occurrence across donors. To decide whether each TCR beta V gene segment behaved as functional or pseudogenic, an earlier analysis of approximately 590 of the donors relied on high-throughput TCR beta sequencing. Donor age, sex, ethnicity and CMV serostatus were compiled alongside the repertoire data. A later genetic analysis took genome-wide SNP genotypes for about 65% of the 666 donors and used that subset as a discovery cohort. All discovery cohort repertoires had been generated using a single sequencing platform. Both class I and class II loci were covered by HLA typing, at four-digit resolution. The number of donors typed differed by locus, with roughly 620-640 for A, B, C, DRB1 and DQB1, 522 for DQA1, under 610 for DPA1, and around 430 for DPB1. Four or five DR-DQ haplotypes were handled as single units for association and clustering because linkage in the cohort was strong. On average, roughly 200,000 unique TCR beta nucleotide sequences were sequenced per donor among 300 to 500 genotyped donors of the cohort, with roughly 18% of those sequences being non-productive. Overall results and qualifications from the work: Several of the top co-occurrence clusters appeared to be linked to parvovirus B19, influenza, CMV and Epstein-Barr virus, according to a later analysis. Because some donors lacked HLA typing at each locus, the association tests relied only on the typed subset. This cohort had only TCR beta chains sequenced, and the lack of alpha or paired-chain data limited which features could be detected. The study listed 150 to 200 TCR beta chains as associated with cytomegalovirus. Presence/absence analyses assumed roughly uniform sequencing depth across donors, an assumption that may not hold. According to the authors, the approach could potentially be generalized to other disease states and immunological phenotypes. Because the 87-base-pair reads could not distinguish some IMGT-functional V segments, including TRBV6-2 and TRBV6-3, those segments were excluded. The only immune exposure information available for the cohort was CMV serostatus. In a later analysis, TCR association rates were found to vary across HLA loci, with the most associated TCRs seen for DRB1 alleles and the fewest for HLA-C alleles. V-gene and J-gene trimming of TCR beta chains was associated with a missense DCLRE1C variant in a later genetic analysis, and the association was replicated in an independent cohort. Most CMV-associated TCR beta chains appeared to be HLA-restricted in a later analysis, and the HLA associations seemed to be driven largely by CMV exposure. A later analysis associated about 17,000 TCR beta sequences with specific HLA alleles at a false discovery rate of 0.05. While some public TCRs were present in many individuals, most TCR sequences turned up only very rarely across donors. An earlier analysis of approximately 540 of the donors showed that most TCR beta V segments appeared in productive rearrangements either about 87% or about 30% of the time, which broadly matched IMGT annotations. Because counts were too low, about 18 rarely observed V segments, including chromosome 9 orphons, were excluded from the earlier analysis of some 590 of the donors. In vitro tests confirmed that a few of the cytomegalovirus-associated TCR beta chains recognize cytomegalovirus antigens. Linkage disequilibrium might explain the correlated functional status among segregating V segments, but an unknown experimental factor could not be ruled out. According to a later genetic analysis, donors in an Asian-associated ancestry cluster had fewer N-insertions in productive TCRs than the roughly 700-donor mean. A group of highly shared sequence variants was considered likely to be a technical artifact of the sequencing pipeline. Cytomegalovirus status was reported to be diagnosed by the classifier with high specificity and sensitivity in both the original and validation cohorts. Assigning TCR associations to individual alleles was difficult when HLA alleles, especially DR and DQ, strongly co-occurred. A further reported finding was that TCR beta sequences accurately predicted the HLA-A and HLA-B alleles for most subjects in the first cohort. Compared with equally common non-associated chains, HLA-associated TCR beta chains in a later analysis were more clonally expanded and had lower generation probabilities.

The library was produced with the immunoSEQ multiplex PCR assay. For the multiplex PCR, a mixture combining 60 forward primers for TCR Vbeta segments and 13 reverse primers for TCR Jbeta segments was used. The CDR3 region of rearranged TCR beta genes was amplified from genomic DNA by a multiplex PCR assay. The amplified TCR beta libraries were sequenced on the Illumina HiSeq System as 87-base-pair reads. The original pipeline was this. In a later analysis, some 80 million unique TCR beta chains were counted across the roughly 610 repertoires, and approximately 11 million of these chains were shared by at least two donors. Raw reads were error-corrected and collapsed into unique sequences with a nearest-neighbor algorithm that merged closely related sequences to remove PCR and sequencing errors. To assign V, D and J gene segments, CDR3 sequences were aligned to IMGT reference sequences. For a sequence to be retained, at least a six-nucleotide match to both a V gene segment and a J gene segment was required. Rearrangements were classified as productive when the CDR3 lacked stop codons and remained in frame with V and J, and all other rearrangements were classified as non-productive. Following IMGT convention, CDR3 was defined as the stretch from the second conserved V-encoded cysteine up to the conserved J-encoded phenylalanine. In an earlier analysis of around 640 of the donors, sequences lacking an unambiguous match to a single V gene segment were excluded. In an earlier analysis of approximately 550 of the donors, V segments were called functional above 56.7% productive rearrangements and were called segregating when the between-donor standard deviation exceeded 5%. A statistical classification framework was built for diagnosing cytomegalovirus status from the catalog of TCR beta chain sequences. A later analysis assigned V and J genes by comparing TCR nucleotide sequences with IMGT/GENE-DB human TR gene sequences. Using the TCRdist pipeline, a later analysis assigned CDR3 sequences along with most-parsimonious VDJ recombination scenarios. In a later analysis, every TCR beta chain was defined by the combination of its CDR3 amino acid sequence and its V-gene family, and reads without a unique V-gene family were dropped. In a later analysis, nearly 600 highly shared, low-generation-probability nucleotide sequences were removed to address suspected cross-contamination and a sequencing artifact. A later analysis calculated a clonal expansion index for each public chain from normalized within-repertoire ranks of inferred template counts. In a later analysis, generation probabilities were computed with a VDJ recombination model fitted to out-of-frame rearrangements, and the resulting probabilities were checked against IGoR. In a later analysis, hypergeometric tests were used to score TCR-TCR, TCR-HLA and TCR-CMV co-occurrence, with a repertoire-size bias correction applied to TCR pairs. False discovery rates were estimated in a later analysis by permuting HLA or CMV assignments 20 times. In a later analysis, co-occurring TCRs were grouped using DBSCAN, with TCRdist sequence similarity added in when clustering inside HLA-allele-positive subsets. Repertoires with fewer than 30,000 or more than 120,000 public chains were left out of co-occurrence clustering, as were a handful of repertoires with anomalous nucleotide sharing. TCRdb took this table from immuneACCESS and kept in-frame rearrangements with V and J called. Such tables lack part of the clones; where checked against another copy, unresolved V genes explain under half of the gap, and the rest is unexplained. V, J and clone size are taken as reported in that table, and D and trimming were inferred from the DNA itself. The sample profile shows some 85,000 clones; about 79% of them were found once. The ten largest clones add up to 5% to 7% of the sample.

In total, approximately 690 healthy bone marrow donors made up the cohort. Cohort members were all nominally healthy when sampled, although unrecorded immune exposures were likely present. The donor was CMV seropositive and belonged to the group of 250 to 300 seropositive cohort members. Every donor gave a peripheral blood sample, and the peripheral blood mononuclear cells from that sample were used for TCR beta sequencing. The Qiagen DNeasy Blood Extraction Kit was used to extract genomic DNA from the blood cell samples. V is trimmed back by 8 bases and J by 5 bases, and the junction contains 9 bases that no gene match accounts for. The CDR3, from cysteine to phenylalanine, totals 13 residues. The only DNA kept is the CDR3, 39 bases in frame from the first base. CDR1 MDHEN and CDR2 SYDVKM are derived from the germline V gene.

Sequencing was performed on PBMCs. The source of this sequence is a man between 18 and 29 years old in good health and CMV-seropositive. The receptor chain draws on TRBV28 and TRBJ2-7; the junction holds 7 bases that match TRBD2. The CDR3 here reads CASAHDSGDEQYF. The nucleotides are TGTGCCAGCGCTCACGACAGCGGGGACGAGCAGTACTTC.